This TCR beta chain is from a study of T-cell reconstitution after alpha-beta-depleted transplantation in children. Study-level results: It was surviving recipient T cells and thymic progenitors that gave some patients high TCRbeta diversity at day 60.

This clonotype was counted only a few times. Its target is unknown. The TCRbeta library was prepared with unique molecular identifiers. TCRdb analysed the PCR reads with MiXCR anew, one entry per CDR3 protein. The sample holds about 580,000 distinct CDR3 sequences, 20% to 25% seen once. J gave up 1 base and V 5 bases, and 2 bases lay outside the gene matches. The germline CDR1 and CDR2 sequences are SNHLY and FYNNEI. This CDR3 is 15 amino acids long. The specimen was PBMCs, mostly from graft donor cells, collected 360 days after TCRalphabeta/CD19-depleted stem cell transplant. The V and J genes are TRBV2 and TRBJ1-5, with 10 nucleotides matching TRBD1. The sequence was obtained from a boy younger than two who had a stem cell transplant for acute myeloid leukemia, so the T cells may come from the graft donor. The CDR3 nucleotides read TGTGCCAGCAGTAAGACAGGGGGCAGCAATCAGCCCCAGCATTTT. Its protein is CASSKTGGSNQPQHF.